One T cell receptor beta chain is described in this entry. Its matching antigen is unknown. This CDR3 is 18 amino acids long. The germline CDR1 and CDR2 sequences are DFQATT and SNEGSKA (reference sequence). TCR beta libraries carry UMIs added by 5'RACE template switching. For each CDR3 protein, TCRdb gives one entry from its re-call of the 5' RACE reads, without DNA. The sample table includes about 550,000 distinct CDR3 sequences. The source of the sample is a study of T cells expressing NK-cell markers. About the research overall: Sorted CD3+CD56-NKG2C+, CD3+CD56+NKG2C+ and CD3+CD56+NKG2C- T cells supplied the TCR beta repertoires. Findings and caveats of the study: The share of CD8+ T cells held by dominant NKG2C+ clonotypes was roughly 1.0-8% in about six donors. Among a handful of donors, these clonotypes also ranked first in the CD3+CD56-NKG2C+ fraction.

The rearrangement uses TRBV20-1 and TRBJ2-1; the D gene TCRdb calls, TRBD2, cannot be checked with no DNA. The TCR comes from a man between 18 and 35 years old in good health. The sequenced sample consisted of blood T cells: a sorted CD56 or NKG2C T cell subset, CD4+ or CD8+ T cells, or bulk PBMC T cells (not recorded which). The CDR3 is CSAIQISLRTSGSNEQFF.